This TCR beta chain originates from a study of T cell responses to AZD1222 COVID-19 vaccine. Study results and caveats: Spike-specific TCR breadth rose after two AZD1222 doses, and depth rose as well. Clonal diversity was possibly underestimated, and white British individuals and females predominated among donors. Baseline antibody screening turned up just five to seven seropositive AZD1222 recipients.

This clone was found once. Its antigen is unidentified. The assay was immunoSEQ multiplex PCR, and TCRdb's table has in-frame clones only and misses some. Of roughly 120,000 clones in the sample, over 80% were seen once. The sequenced sample was peripheral blood, obtained 28 days after the second AZD1222 dose. The origin of this receptor is an adult who received the AZD1222 COVID-19 vaccine.

The chain's CDR3 is CAIDGGVNEKLFF. The CDR3, as DNA: TGTGCCATTGATGGGGGGGTTAATGAAAAACTGTTTTTT. The J gene is TRBJ1-4, the V gene TRBV28; TRBD1 is a possible D gene (5 bases). The CDR3 has 13 residues. Germline loops: CDR1 MDHEN, CDR2 SYDVKM. V lost 10 bases and J lost 4, with 13 bases in between.